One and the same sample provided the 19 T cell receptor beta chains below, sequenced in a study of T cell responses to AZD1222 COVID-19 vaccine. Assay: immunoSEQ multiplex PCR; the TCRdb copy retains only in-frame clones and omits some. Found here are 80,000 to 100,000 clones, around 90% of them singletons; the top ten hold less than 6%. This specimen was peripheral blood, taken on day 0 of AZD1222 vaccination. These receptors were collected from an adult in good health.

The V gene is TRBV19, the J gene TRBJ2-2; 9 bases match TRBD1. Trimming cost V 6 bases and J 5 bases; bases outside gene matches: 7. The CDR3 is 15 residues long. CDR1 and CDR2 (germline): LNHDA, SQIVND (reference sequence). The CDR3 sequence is CASRGGQGQTGELFF. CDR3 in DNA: TGTGCCAGTAGGGGGGGACAGGGTCAAACCGGGGAGCTGTTTTTT.

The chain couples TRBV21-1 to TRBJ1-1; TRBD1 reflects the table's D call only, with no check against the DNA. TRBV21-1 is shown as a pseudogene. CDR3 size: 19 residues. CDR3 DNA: TGTGCCAGCAGCACCCGAAGAGGCGTTAATCAGGGGGGGAACACTGAAGCTTTCTTT. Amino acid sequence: CASSTRRGVNQGGNTEAFF.

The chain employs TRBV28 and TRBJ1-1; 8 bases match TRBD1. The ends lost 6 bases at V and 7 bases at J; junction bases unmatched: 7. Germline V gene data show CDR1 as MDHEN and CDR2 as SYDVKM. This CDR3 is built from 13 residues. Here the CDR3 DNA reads TGTGCCAGCAGCCCTGGACAGGGACTTGAAGCTTTCTTT. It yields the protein CASSPGQGLEAFF. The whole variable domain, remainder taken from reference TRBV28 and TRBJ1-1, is DVKVTQSSRYLVKRTGEKVFLECVQDMDHENMFWYRQDPGLGLRLIYFSYDVKMKEKGDIPEGYSVSREKKERFSLILESASTNQTSMYLCASSPGQGLEAFFGQGTRLTVV.

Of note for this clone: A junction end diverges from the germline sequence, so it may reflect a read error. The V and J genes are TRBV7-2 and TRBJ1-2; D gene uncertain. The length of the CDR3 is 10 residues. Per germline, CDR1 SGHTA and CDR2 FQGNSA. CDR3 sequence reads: CASGNYGYTF. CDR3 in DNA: TGCGCCAGCGGGAACTATGGCTACACCTTC.

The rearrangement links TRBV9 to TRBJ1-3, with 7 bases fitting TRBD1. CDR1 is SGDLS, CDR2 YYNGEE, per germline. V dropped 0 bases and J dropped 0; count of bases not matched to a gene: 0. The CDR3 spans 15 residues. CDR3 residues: CASSVGDSSGNTIYF. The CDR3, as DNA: TGTGCCAGCAGCGTAGGGGACAGCTCTGGAAACACCATATATTTT.

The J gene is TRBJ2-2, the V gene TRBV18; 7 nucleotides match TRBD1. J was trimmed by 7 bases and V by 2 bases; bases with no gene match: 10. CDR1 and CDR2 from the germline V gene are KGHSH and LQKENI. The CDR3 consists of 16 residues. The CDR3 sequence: CASSPRTGPLFGELFF. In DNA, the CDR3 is TGTGCCAGCTCACCAAGGACAGGTCCCCTGTTCGGGGAGCTGTTTTTT.

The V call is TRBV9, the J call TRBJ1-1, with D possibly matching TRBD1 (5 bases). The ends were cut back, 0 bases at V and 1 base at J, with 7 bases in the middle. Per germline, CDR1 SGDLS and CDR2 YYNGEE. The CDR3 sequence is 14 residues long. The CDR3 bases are TGTGCCAGCAGCGTAGGACAGCGGAACACTGAAGCTTTCTTT. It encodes CASSVGQRNTEAFF.

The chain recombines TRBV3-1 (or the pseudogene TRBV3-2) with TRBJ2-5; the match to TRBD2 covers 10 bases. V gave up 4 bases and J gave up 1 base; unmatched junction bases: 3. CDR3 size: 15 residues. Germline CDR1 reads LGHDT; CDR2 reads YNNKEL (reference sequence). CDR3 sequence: CASSPLAGAQETQYF. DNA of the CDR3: TGTGCCAGCAGCCCTCTAGCGGGAGCCCAAGAGACCCAGTACTTC.

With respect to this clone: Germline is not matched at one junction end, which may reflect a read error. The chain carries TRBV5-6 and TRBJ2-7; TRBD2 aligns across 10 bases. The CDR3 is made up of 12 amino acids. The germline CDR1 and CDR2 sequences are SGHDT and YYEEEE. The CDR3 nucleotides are TGTGCCAGCAGCTTTTGGGGAGCGGGAGGGATCTTC. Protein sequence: CASSFWGAGGIF.

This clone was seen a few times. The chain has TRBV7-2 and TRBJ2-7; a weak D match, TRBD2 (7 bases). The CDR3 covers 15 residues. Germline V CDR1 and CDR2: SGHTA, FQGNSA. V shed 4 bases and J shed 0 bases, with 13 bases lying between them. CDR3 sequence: CASSSGGGASYEQYF. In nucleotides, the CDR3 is TGTGCCAGCAGCTCCGGCGGGGGCGCCTCCTACGAGCAGTACTTC.

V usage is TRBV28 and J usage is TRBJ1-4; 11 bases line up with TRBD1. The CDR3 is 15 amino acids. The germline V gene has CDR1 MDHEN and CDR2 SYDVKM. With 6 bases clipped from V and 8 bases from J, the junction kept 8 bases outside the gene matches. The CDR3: CASRKGQGVVEKLFF. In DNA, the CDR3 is TGTGCCAGCAGGAAGGGACAGGGGGTTGTGGAAAAACTGTTTTTT.

In nucleotides, the CDR3 is TGTGCCAGCAGCCCCTCCGGACTAAGGGGAGATACGCAGTATTTT. Encoded protein: CASSPSGLRGDTQYF. The V and J genes are TRBV11-1 and TRBJ2-3; a possible D gene is TRBD2 (6 bases). Germline V CDR1 and CDR2: SGHAT, FQDESV (reference sequence). V lost 5 bases and J 5 bases, leaving 17 bases between the germline ends. There are 15 residues in the CDR3.

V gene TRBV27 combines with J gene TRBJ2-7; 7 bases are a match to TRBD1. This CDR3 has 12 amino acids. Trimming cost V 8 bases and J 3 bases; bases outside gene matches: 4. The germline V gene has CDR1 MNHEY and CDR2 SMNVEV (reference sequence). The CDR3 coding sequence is TGTGCCAGCGGGACAGTCCTCTACGAGCAGTACTTC. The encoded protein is CASGTVLYEQYF.

CDR3: CASSPRTGWDNTEAFF. As DNA, the CDR3 is TGTGCCAGCAGCCCCCGGACAGGGTGGGATAACACTGAAGCTTTCTTT. The chain uses TRBV11-2 and TRBJ1-1, with 8 bases lining up with TRBD1. The CDR3 loop spans 16 amino acids. The V gene end was trimmed by 5 bases and the J gene end by 2 bases; junction bases not matched to a gene: 10. Germline V gene lookup returns CDR1 SGHAT and CDR2 FQNNGV.

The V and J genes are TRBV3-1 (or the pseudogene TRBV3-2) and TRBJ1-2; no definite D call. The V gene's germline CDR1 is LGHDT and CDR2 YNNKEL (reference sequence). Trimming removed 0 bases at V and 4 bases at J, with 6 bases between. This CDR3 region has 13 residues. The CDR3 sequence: CASSQEGVYGYTF. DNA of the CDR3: TGTGCCAGCAGCCAAGAGGGCGTCTATGGCTACACCTTC.

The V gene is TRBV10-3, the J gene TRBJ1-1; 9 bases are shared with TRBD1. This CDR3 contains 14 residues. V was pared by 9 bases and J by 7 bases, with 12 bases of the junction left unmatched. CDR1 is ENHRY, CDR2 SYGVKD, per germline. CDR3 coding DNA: TGTGCCATGAATCAGGGACAGGGCCGCGGTGAAGCTTTCTTT. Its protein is CAMNQGQGRGEAFF.

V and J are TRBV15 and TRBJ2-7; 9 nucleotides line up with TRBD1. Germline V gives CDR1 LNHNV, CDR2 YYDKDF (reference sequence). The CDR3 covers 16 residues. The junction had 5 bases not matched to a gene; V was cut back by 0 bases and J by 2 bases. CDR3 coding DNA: TGTGCCACCAGCAGAGAAACCGGGACAGGGACCTACGAGCAGTACTTC. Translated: CATSRETGTGTYEQYF.

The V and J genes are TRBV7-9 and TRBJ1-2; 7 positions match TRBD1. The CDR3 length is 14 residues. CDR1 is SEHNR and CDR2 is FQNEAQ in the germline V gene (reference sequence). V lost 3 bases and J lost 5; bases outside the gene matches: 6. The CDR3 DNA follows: TGTGCCAGCAGCTTTGGGGACAGATTATATGGCTACACCTTC. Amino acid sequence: CASSFGDRLYGYTF.

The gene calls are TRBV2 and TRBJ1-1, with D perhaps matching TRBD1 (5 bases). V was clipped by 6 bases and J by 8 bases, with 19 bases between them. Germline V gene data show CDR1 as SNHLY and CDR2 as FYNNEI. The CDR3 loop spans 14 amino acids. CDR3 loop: CASRTFLGVGEAFF. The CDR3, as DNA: TGTGCCAGCAGGACTTTTTTAGGGGTAGGGGAAGCTTTCTTT.